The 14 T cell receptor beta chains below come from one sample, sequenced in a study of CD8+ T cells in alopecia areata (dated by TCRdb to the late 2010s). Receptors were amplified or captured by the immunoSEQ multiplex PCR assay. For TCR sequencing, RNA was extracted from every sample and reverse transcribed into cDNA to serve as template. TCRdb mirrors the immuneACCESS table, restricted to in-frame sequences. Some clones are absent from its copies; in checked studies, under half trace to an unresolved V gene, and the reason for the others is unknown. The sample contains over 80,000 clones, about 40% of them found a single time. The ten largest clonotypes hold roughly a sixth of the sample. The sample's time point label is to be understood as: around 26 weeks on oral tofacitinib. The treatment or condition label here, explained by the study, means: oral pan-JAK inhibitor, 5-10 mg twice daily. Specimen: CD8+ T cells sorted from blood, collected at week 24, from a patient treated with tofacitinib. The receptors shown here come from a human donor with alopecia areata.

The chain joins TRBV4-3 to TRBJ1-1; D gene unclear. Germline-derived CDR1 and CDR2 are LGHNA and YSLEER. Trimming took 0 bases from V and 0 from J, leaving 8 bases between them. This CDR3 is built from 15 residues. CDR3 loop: CASSQDRWLNTEAFF. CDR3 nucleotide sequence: TGCGCCAGCAGCCAAGATCGATGGTTGAACACTGAAGCTTTCTTT.

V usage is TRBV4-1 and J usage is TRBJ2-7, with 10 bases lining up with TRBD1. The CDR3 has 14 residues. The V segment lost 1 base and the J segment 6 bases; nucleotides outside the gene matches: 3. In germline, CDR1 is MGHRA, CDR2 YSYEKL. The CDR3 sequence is CASSQAGQGVEQYF. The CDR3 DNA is TGCGCCAGCAGCCAAGCCGGACAGGGGGTCGAGCAGTACTTC.

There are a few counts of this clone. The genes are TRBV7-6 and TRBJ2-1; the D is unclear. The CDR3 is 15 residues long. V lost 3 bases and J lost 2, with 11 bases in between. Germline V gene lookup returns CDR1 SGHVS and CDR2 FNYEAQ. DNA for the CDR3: TGTGCCAGCAGCTTCGAGACGCCGACCTACAATGAGCAGTTCTTC. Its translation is CASSFETPTYNEQFF.

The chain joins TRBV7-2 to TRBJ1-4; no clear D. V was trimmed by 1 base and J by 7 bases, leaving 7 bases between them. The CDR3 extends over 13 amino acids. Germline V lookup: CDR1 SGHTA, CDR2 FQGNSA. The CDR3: CASSLGLGEKLFF. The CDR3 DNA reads TGTGCCAGCAGCTTAGGTCTGGGTGAAAAACTGTTTTTT.

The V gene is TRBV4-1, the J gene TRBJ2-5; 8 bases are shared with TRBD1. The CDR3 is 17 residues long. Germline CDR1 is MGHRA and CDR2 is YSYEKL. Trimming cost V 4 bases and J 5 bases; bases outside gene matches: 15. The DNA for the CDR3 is TGCGCCAGCAGCCCACGACCCCCGAACGACAGGGGTGAGACCCAGTACTTC. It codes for CASSPRPPNDRGETQYF.

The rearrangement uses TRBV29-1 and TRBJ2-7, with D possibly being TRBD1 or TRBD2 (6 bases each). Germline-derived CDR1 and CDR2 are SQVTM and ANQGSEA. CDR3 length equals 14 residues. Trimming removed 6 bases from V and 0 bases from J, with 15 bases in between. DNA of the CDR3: TGCAGCGTGGGGGGCGACGAAGCCTCCTACGAGCAGTACTTC. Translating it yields CSVGGDEASYEQYF.

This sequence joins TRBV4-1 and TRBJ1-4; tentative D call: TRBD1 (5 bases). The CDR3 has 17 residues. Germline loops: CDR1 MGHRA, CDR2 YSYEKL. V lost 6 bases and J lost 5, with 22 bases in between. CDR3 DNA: TGCGCCAGCAGTTCAAGGGTAAGGGGAGACCAAAATGAAAAACTGTTTTTT. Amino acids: CASSSRVRGDQNEKLFF.

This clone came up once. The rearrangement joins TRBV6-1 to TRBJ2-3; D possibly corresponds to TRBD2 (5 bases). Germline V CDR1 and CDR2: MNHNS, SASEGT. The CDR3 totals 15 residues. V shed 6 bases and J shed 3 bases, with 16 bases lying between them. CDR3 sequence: CASSLTERGTDTQYF. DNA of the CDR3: TGTGCCAGCAGCCTTACTGAACGGGGAACAGATACGCAGTATTTT.

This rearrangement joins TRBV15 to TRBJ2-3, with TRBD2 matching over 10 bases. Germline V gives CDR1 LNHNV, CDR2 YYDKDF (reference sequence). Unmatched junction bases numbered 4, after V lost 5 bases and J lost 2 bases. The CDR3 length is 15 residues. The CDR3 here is CATSGSGRATDTQYF. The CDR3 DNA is TGTGCCACCAGCGGGAGCGGGAGGGCCACAGATACGCAGTATTTT.

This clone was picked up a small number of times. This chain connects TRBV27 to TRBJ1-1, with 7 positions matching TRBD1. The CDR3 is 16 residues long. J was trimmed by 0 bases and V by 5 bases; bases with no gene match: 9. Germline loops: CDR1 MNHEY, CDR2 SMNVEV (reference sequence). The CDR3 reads CASSPKPTGVNTEAFF. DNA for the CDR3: TGTGCCAGCAGTCCAAAGCCAACAGGGGTGAACACTGAAGCTTTCTTT.

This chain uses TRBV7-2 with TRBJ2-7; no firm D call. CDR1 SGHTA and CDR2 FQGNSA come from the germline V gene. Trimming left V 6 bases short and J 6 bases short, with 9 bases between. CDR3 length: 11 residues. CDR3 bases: TGTGCCAGCAGTGCGAACGGCGAGCAGTACTTC. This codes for CASSANGEQYF.

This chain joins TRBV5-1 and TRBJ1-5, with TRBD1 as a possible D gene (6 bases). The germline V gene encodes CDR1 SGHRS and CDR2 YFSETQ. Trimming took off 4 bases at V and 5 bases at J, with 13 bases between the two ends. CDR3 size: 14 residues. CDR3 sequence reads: CASSPGHTDQPQHF. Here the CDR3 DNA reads TGCGCCAGCAGCCCGGGACATACGGATCAGCCCCAGCATTTT.

CDR3 amino acids: CAWSISTEAFF. As DNA, the CDR3 is TGTGCCTGGAGCATATCCACTGAAGCTTTCTTT. The chain employs TRBV30 and TRBJ1-1; no reliable D call. CDR3 size: 11 residues. V was trimmed by 3 bases and J by 4 bases, leaving 6 bases between them. The germline V gene has CDR1 GTSNPN and CDR2 SVGIG (reference sequence).

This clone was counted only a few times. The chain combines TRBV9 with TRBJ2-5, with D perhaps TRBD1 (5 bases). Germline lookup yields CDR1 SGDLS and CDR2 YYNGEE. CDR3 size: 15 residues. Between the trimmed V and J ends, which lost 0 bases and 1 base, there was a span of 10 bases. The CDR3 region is CASSVASGIQETQYF. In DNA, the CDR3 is TGTGCCAGCAGCGTAGCCTCAGGGATCCAAGAGACCCAGTACTTC.